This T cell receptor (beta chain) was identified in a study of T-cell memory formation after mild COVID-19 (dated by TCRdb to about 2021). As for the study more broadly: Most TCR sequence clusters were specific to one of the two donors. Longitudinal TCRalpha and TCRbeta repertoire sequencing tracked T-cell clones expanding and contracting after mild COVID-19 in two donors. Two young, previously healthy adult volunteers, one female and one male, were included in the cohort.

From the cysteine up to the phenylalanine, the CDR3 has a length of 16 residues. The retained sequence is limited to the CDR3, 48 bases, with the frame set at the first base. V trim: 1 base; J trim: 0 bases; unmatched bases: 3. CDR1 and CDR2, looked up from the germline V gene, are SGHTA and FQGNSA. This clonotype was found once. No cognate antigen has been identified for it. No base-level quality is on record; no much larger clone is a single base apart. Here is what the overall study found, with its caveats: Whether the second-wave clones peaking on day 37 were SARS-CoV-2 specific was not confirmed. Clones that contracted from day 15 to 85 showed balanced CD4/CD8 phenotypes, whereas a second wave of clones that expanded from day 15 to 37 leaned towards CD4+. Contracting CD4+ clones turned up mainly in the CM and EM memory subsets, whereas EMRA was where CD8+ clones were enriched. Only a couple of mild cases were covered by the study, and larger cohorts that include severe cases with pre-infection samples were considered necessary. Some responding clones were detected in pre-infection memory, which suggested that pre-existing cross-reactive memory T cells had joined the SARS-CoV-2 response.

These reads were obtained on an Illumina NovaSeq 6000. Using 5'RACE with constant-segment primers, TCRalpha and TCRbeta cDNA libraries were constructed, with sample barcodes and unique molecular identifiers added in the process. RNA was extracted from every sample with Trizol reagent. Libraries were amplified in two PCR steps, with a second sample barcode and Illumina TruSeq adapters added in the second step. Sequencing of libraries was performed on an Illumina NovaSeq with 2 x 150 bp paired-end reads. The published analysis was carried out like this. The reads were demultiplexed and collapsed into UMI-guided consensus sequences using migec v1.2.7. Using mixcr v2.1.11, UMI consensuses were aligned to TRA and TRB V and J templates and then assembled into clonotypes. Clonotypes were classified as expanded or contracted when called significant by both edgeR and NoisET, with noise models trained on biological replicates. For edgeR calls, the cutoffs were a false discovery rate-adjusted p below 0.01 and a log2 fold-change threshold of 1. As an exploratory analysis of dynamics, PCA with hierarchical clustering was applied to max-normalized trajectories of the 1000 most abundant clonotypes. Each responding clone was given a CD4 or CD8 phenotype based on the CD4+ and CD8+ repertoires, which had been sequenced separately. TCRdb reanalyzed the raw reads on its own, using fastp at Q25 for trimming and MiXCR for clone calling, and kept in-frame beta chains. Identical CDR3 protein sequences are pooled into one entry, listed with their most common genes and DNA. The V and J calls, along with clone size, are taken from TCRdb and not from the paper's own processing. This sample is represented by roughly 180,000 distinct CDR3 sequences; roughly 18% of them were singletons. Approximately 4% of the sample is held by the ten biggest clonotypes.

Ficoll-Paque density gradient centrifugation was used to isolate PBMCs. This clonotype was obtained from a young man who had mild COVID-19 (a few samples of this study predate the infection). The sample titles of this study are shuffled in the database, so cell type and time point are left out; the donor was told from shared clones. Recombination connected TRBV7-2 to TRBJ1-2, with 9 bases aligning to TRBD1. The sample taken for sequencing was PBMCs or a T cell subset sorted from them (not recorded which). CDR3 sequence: CASSLEGDRANYGYTF. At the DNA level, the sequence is TGTGCCAGCAGCTTAGAAGGGGACAGGGCTAACTATGGCTACACCTTC. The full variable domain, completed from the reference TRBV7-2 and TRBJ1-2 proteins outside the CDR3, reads GAGVSQSPSNKVTEKGKDVELRCDPISGHTALYWYRQSLGQGLEFLIYFQGNSAPDKSGLPSDRFSAERTGGSVSTLTIQRTQQEDSAVYLCASSLEGDRANYGYTFGSGTRLTVV.